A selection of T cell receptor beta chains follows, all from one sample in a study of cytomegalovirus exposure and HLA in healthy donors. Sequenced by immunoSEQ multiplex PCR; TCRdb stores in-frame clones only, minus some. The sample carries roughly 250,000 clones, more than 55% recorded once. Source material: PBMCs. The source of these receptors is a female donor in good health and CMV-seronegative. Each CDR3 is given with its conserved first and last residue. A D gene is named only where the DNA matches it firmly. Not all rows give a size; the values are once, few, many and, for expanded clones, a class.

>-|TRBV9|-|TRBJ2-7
TGTGCCAGCAGCGTAGACAGTTACGAGCAGTACTTC
CASSVDSYEQYF
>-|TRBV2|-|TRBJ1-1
TGTGCCAGCATGAGTGAGCTTCTGAACACTGAAGCTTTCTTT
CASMSELLNTEAFF
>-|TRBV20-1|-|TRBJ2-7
TGCAGTGCTAGAGAAGACAGGGAGCAGTACTTC
CSAREDREQYF
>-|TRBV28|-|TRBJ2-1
TGTGCCAGCAGAACCCGCGAGCACTACAATGAGCAGTTCTTC
CASRTREHYNEQFF
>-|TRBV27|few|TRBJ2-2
TGTGCCAGCAGTTTAACTACAGGCGCCGGGGAGCTGTTTTTT
CASSLTTGAGELFF
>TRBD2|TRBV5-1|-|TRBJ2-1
TGCGCCAGCAGCTCTAATCCGGGACTAGCGGGCGACAATGAGCAGTTCTTC
CASSSNPGLAGDNEQFF
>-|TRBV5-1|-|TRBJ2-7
TGCGCCAGCAGCTTGACGGCAGGGGATACCTACGAGCAGTACTTC
CASSLTAGDTYEQYF
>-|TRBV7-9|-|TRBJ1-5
TGTGCCAGCAGCTTAGCAGGGAGAAGCAATCAGCCCCAGCATTTT
CASSLAGRSNQPQHF
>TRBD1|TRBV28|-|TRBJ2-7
TGTGCCAGCAGGCACGGGACAGGATTAGGGTACGAGCAGTACTTC
CASRHGTGLGYEQYF
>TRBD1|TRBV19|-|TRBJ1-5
TGTGCCAGTAGTCCCGGGACAGGCAATCAGCCCCAGCATTTT
CASSPGTGNQPQHF
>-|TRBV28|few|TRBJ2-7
TGTGCCAGCAGCGGGTATCCCTACGAGCAGTACTTC
CASSGYPYEQYF
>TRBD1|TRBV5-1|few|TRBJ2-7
TGCGCCAGCAGCGCGGGGGACAGGGCTGAGCAGTACTTC
CASSAGDRAEQYF
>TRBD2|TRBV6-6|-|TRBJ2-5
TGTGCCAGCAGTTCCTTCGCTAGCGGTAGCGCAGAGACCCAGTACTTC
CASSSFASGSAETQYF
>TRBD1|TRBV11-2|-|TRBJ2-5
TGTGCCAGCAGCGCAAGAGGGCAGGGGGCGATGGAGACCCAGTACTTC
CASSARGQGAMETQYF
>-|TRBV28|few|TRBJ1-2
TGTGCCAGCAGTTTATGGGGGCGGGGTGATGGCTACACCTTC
CASSLWGRGDGYTF
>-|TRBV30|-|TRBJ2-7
TGTGCCTGGAACGGTCGGGGGAGCTCCTACGAGCAGTACTTC
CAWNGRGSSYEQYF
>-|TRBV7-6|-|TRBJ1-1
TGTGCCAGCAGCTCCCCACTCAACACTGAAGCTTTCTTT
CASSSPLNTEAFF
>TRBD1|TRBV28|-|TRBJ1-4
TGTGCCAGCCTAGACAGGGGGGAATACAATGAAAAACTGTTTTTT
CASLDRGEYNEKLFF
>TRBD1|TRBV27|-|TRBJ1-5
TGTGCCAGCAGTTTAAACGACAGGGTGGATCAGCCCCAGCATTTT
CASSLNDRVDQPQHF
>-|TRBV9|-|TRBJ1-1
TGTGCCAGCAGCGCCCGACTCCTGGGGAACACTGAAGCTTTCTTT
CASSARLLGNTEAFF
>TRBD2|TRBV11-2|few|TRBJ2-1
TGTGCCAGCAGCTTACTAGCGGGACAAAAAGAGCAGTTCTTC
CASSLLAGQKEQFF
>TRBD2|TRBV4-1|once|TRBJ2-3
TGCGCCAGCAGCCAACGGACTAGCGGGAGGACTAGCACAGATACGCAGTATTTT
CASSQRTSGRTSTDTQYF
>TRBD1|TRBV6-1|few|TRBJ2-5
TGTGCCAGCAGTGAAGGGGGACAGGGAGGAGAGACCCAGTACTTC
CASSEGGQGGETQYF
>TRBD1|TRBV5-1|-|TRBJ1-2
TGCGCCAGCAGCCGAGGGCTCCCAGACAGGGGCTATGGCTACACCTTC
CASSRGLPDRGYGYTF
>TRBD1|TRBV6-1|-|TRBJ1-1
TGTGCCAGCAGTGAACGCCGACAGGGGCACACTGAAGCTTTCTTT
CASSERRQGHTEAFF
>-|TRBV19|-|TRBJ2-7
TGTGCCAGTAGTATTGCGCCAGGTCCTCCCTACGAGCAGTACTTC
CASSIAPGPPYEQYF
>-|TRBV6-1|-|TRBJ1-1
TGCCAAGCAGGGAATCGGAACACTGAAGCTTTCTTT
CQAGNRNTEAFF
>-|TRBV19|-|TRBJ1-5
TGTGCCAGTAGTGTAGGACAGCGTACGCATTTT
CASSVGQRTHF
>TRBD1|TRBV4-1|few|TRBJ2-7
TGCGCCAGCAGCCCAAGGACAGGTAGGTCCTACGAGCAGTACTTC
CASSPRTGRSYEQYF